This T cell receptor (beta chain) was recovered during a study of shared clonotypes between healthy human individuals. CDR3 length: 14 amino acids. Germline V lookup: CDR1 SQVTM, CDR2 ANQGSEA. The germline V and J ends were trimmed by 7 bases and 5 bases, with 17 bases remaining between them. Naive CD8 cells, CD45RO-negative and positively selected for CCR7, excluded terminally differentiated effector memory CD45RA+ cells. Here immunoSEQ multiplex PCR was the method, and the copy in TCRdb shows in-frame clones only, minus some. The data contain about 680,000 clones, 92% of them singletons. The sample consisted of naive CD8+ T cells sorted from blood. This chain joins TRBV29-1 and TRBJ2-2; D is ambiguous. The receptor comes from a man younger than 45 in good health. The CDR3 coding sequence is TGCAGCGCCGTGGGGTGGTCTAATACCGGGGAGCTGTTTTTT. Amino acid sequence: CSAVGWSNTGELFF.